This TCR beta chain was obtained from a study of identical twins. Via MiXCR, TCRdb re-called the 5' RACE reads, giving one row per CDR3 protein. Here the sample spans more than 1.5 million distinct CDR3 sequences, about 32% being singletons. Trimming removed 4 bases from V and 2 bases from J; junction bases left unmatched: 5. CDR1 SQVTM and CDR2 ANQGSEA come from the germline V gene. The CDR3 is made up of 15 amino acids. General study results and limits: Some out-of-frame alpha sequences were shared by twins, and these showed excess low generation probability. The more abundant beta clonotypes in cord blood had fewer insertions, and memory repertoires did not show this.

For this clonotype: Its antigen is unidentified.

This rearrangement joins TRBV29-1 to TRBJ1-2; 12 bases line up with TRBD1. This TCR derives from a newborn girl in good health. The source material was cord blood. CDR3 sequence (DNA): TGCAGCGTTGGGGACAGGGGGCTCGGAAACTATGGCTACACCTTC. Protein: CSVGDRGLGNYGYTF.